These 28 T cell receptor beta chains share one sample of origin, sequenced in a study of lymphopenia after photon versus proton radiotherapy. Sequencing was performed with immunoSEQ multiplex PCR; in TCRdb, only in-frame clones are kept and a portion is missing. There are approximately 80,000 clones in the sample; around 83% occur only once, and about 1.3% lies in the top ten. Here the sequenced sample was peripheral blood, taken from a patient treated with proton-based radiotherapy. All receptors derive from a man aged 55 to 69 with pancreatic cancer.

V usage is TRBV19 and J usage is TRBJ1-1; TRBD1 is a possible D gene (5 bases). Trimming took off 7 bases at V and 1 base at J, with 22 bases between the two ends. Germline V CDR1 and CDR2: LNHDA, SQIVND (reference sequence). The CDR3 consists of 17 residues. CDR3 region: CASTDPARRQRNTEAFF. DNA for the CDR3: TGTGCCAGTACTGACCCGGCCCGGAGACAGAGGAACACTGAAGCTTTCTTT.

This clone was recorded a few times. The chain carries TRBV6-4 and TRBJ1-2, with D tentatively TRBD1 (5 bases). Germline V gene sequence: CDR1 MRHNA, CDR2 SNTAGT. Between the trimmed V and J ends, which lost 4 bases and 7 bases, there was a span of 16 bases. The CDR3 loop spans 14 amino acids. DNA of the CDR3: TGTGCCAGCAGTGGGGTAAGGGGCGCGAGTGGCTACACCTTC. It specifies CASSGVRGASGYTF.

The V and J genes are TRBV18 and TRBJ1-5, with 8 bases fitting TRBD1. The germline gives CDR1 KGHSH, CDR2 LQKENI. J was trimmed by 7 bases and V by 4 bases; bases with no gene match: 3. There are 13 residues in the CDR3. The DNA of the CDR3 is TGTGCCAGCTCACTCGGGGACAGGCAGCCCCAGCATTTT. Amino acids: CASSLGDRQPQHF.

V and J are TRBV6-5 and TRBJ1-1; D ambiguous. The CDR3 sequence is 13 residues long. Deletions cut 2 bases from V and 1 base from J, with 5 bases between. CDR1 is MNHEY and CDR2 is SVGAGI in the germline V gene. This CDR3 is CASSYNRNTEAFF. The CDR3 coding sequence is TGTGCCAGCAGTTACAATCGGAACACTGAAGCTTTCTTT.

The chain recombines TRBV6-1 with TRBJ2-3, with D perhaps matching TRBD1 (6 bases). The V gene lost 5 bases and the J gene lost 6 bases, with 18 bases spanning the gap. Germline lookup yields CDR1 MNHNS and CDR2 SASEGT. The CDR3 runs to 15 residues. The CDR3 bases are TGTGCCAGCAGTCTATCAGGACAGCCGGTGGATACGCAGTATTTT. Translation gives CASSLSGQPVDTQYF.

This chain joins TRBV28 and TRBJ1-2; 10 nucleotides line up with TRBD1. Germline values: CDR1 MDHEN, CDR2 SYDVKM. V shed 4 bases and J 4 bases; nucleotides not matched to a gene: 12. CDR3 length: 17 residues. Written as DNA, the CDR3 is TGTGCCAGCAGTTGGGGACAGGGGAGTCGAGGGGTCTATGGCTACACCTTC. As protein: CASSWGQGSRGVYGYTF.

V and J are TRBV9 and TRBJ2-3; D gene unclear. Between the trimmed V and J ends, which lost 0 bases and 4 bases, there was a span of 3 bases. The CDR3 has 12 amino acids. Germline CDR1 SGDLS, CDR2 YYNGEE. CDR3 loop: CASSVAPDTQYF. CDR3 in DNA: TGTGCCAGCAGCGTAGCTCCAGATACGCAGTATTTT.

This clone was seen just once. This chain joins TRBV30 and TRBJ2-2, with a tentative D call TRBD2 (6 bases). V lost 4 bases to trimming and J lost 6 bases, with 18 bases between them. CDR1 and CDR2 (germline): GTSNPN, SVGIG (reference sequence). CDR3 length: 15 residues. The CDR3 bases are TGTGCCTGGAATATTGGCGGGACCAAACCCGGGGAGCTGTTTTTT. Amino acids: CAWNIGGTKPGELFF.

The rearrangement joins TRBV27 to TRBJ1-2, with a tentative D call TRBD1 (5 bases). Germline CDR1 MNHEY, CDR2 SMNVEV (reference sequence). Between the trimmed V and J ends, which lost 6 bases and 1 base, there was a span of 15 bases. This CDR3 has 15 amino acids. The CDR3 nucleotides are TGTGCCAGCAGACCCACCGGGACCCTTAACTATGGCTACACCTTC. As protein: CASRPTGTLNYGYTF.

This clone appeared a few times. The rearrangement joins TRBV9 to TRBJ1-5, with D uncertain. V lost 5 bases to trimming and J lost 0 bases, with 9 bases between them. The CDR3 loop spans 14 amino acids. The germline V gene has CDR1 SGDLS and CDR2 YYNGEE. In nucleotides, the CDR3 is TGTGCCAGCAGTAAAGCGCCTAGCAATCAGCCCCAGCATTTT. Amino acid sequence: CASSKAPSNQPQHF.

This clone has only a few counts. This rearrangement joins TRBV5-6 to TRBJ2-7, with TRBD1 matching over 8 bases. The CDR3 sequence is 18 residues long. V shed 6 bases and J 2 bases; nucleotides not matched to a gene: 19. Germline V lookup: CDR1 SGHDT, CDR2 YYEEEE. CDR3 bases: TGTGCCAGCACCCTGGACAGGGCCGGAACGGTCCTACCCTACGAGCAGTACTTC. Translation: CASTLDRAGTVLPYEQYF. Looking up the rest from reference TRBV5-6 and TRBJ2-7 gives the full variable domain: DAGVTQSPTHLIKTRGQQVTLRCSPKSGHDTVSWYQQALGQGPQFIFQYYEEEERQRGNFPDRFSGHQFPNYSSELNVNALLLGDSALYLCASTLDRAGTVLPYEQYFGPGTRLTVT.

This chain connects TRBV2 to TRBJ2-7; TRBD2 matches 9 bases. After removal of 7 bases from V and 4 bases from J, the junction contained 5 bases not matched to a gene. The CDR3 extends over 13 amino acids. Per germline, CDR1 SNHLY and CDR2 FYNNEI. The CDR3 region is CASMTSGEYEQYF. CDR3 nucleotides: TGTGCCAGCATGACTAGCGGAGAATACGAGCAGTACTTC.

This chain's CDR3 is CSAGEGQATNEKLFF. In DNA, the CDR3 is TGCAGCGCCGGGGAGGGTCAGGCAACTAATGAAAAACTGTTTTTT. The chain recombines TRBV29-1 with TRBJ1-4; D is uncertain. The CDR3 has 15 amino acids. Trimming took off 7 bases at V and 0 bases at J, with 15 bases between the two ends. The germline gives CDR1 SQVTM, CDR2 ANQGSEA.

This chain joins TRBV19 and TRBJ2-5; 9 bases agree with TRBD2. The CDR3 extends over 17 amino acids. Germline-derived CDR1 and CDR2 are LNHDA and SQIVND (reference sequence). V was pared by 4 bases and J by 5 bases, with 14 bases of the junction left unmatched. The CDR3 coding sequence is TGTGCCAGTAGTAAACGATTGATAGCGGGAGTACTCGAGACCCAGTACTTC. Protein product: CASSKRLIAGVLETQYF.

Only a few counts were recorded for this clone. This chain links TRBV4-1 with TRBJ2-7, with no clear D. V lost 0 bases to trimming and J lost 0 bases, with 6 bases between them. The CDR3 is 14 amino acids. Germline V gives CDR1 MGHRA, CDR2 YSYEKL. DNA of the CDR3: TGCGCCAGCAGCCAAGATCTCAGCTCCTACGAGCAGTACTTC. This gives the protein CASSQDLSSYEQYF.

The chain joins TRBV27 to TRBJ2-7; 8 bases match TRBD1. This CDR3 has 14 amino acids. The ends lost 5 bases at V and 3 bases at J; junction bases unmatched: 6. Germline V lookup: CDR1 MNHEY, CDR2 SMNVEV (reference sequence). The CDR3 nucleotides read TGTGCCAGCAGTCGGGGAACAGGGGGCTACGAGCAGTACTTC. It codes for CASSRGTGGYEQYF.

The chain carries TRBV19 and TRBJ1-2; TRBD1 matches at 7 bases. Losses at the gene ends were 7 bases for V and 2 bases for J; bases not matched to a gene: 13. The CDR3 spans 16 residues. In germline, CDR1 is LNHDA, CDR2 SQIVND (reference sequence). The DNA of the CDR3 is TGTGCCAGTATGGATCGGACAGGAAGGTGGAACTATGGCTACACCTTC. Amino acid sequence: CASMDRTGRWNYGYTF.

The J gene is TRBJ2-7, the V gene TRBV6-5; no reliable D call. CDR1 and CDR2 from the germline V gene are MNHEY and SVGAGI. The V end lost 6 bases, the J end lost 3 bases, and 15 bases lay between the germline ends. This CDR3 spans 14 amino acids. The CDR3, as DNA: TGTGCCAGCAGCCCTAACACACAGAACTACGAGCAGTACTTC. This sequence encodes CASSPNTQNYEQYF.

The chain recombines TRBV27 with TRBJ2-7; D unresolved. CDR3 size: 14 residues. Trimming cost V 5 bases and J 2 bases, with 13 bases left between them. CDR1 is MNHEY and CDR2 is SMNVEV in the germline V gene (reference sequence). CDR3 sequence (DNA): TGTGCCAGCAGTAGGAGCTCTTTGCCCTACGAGCAGTACTTC. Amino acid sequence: CASSRSSLPYEQYF.

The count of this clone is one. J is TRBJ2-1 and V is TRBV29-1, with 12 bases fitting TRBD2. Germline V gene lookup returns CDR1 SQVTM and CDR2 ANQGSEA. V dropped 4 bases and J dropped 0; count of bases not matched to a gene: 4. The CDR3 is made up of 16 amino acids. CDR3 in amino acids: CSVAPTSGSSYNEQFF. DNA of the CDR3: TGCAGCGTTGCGCCGACTAGCGGGAGCTCCTACAATGAGCAGTTCTTC.

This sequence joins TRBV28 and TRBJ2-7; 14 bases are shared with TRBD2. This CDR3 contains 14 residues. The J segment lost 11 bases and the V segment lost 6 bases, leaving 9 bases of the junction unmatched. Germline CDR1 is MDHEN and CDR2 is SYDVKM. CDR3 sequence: CASSPGLAGAGEYF. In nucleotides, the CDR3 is TGTGCCAGCAGCCCGGGACTAGCGGGAGCCGGGGAGTACTTC.

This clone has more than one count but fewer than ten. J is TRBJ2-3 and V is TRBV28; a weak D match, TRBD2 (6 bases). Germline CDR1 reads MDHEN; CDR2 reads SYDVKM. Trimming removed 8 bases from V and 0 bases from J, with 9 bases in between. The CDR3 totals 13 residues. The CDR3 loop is CASAGLSTDTQYF. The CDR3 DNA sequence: TGTGCCAGCGCGGGACTCAGCACAGATACGCAGTATTTT.

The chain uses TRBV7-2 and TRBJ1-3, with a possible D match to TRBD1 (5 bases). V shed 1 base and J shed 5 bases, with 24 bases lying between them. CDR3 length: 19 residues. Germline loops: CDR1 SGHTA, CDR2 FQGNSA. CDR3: CASSLVGVGAESRRNTIYF. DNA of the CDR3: TGTGCCAGCAGCTTAGTCGGGGTTGGGGCAGAATCACGAAGAAACACCATATATTTT.

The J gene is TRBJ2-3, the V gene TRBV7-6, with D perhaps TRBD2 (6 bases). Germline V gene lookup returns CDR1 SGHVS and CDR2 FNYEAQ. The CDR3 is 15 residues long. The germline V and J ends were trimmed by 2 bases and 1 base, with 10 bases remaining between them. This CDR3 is CASSLRRDGTDTQYF. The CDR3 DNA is TGTGCCAGCAGCTTAAGGCGGGATGGCACAGATACGCAGTATTTT.

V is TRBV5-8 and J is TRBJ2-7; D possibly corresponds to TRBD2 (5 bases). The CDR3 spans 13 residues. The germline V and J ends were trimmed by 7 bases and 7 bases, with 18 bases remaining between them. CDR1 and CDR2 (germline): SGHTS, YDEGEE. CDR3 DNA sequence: TGTGCCAGCGGCGTCCGCGGGCCTTGGGAGCAGTACTTC. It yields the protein CASGVRGPWEQYF. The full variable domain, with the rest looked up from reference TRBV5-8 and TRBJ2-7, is EAGVTQSPTHLIKTRGQQATLRCSPISGHTSVYWYQQALGLGLQFLLWYDEGEERNRGNFPPRFSGRQFPNYSSELNVNALELEDSALYLCASGVRGPWEQYFGPGTRLTVT.

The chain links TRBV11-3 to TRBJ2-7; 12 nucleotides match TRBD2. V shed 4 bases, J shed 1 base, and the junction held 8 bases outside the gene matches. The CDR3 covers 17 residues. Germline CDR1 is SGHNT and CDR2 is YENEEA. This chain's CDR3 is CASSSSSGRAGSYEQYF. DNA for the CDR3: TGTGCCAGCAGCTCATCTAGCGGGAGGGCCGGATCCTACGAGCAGTACTTC.

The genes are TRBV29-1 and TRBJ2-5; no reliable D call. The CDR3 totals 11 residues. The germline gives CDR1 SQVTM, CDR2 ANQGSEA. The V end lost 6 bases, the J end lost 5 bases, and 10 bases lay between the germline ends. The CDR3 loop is CSVPLGETQYF. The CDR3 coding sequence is TGCAGCGTACCACTTGGGGAGACCCAGTACTTC.

CDR3: CASSDQGLGQFF. CDR3 coding DNA: TGTGCCAGCAGTGATCAGGGCCTGGGGCAGTTCTTC. V usage is TRBV2 and J usage is TRBJ2-1, with D maybe TRBD1 (5 bases). V lost 3 bases to trimming and J lost 12 bases, with 12 bases between them. Germline assignment: CDR1 SNHLY and CDR2 FYNNEI. This CDR3 is built from 12 residues.